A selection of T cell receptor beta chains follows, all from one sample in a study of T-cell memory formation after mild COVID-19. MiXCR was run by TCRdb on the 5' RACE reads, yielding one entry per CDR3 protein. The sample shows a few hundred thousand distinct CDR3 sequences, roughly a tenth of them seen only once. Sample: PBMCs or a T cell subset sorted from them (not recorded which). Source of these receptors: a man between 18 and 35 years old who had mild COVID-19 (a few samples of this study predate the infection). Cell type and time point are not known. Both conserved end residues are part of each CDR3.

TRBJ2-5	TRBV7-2	CASSLGAGTGPRTQYF
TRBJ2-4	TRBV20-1	CSARDHGAPADIQYF
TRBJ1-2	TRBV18	CASSQTPREAGYTF
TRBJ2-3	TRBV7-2	CASSLPSGGGRSTDTQYF
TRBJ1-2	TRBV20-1	CSASGTNYGYTF
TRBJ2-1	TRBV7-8	CASSLGDRDGYNEQFF
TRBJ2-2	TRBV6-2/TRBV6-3	CASRQSLITGELFF
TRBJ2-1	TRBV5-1	CASEGTSGASYNEQFF
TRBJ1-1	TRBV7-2	CASSLVTRGPEAFF
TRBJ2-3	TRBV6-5	CASKKRGEDTQYF
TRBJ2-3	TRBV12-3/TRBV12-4	CASSFNLPDTQYF
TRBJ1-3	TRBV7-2	CASRQRTGGGNTIYF
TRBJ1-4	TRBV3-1	CASSRLKGTNEKLFF
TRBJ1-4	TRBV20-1	CSGTVNEKLFF
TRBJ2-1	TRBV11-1	CASSRGTSGALNEQFF
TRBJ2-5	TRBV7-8	CASSPEIFRQGGQYF
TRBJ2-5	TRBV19	CASSTLEGPLRKTQYF
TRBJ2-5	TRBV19	CASSTRDYLPLQETQYF
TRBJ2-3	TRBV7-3	CASSPGTSGYTQYF
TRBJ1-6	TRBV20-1	CSARVGTGGDNSPLHF
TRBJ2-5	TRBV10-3	CAISPSSGLQETQYF
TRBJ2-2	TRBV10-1	CASSPTGSGTGELFF
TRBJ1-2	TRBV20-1	CSARGAERDYGYTF
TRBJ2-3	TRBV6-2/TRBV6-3	CASRGLTDTQYF
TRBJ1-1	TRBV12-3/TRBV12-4	CASSYGRSTEAFF
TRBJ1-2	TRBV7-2	CASSPYGGLTYGYTF
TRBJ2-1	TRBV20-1	CSRQEYNEQFF
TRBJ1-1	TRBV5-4	CASSLRGRRAFF
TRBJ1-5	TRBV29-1	CSAQVQINQPQHF
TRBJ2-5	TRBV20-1	CSAGHPGLAQETQYF
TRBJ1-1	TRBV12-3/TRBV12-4	CASSSRAKVEAFF
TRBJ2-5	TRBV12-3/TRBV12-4	CASSLSSGSQETQYF
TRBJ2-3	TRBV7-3	CASSPSGLSPDTQYF
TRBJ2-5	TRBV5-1	CASRLLPGFQETQYF
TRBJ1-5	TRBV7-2	CASSKYRGTSNQPQHF
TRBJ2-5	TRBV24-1	CATSDLGAGDVETQYF
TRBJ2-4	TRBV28	CASTIGDRGTKNIQYF
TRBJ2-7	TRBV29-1	CSVGGRQGRSSYEQYF
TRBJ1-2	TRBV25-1	CASSVQDGYTF
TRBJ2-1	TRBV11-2	CASSLVLESYNEQFF
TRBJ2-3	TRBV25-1	CASSDSTGYTDTQYF
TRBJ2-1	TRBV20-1	CSAPQTSGGFNEQFF
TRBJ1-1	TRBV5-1	CASSLEATEAFF
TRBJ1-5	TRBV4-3	CASSQLPYNQPQHF
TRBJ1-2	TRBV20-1	CSDPDQRYGYTF
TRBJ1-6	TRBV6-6	CASSDRINSPLHF
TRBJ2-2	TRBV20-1	CSAGRDQTGELFF
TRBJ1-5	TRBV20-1	CSARDGTTWLPQHF
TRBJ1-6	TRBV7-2	CASSRGPGTGFGSPLHF